The 5 T cell receptor beta chains below were found in one sample sequenced in a study of shared clonotypes between healthy human individuals. Assay: immunoSEQ multiplex PCR; the TCRdb copy retains only in-frame clones and omits some. Of 2 million to 2.5 million clones listed, approximately 95% are singletons. The sequenced material came from naive CD4+ T cells from PBMCs. The subset here: CD45RA+ positively selected. These receptors were taken from a man aged 18 to 35 in good health. Some clones in this sample may be carry-over from other donors' samples.

The chain's CDR3 is CASSRYRAPTQYF. The CDR3 DNA reads as TGTGCCAGCAGCCGTTACCGGGCACCTACGCAGTATTTT. The chain recombines TRBV7-3 with TRBJ2-3; unclear D gene. CDR3 length: 13 residues. V shed 5 bases and J shed 8 bases, with 14 bases lying between them. Germline V gives CDR1 SGHTA, CDR2 FQGTGA.

The chain couples TRBV4-2 to TRBJ2-7; D is perhaps TRBD1 or TRBD2 (5 bases each). This CDR3 comprises 17 residues. V was cut by 0 bases and J by 0 bases, with 15 bases left in between. Germline V lookup: CDR1 LGHNA, CDR2 YNFKEQ. The CDR3 loop reads CASSQELVKGSSYEQYF. CDR3 bases: TGTGCCAGCAGCCAAGAGTTGGTAAAGGGGAGCTCCTACGAGCAGTACTTC.

The chain joins TRBV4-1 to TRBJ2-1; D not certain. Germline CDR1 reads MGHRA; CDR2 reads YSYEKL. Trimming cost V 1 base and J 2 bases, with 3 bases left between them. The CDR3 sequence is 13 residues long. DNA for the CDR3: TGCGCCAGCAGCCAAGCGGCCTACAATGAGCAGTTCTTC. Its protein product is CASSQAAYNEQFF.

CDR3 bases: TGTGCCAGTAGTATAGTCGGGGGTGACTCCTACGAGCAGTACTTC. The encoded protein is CASSIVGGDSYEQYF. J is TRBJ2-7 and V is TRBV19, with a tentative D call TRBD2 (6 bases). Germline values: CDR1 LNHDA, CDR2 SQIVND (reference sequence). The CDR3 covers 15 residues. V lost 1 base and J 0 bases, leaving 10 bases between the germline ends.

The rearrangement links TRBV9 to TRBJ1-3; no reliable D call. Trimming took 4 bases from V and 1 from J, leaving 18 bases between them. Germline V gene data show CDR1 as SGDLS and CDR2 as YYNGEE. The CDR3 loop spans 17 amino acids. The CDR3 loop reads CASSRSTAGWSGNTIYF. DNA of the CDR3: TGTGCCAGCAGCCGCTCCACGGCAGGCTGGTCTGGAAACACCATATATTTT.